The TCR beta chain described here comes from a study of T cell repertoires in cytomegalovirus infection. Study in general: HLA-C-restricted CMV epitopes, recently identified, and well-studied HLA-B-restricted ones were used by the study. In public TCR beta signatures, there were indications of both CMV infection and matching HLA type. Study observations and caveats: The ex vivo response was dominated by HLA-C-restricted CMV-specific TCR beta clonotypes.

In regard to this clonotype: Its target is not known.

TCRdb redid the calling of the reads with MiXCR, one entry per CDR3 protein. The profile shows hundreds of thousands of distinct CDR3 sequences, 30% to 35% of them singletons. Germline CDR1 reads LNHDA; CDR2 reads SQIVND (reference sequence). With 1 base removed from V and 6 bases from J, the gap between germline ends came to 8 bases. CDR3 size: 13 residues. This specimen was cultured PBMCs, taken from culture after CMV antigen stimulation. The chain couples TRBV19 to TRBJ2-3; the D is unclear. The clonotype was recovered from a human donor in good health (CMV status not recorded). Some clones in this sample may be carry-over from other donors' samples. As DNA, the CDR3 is TGTGCCAGTAGTATAGCCATCGCGGATACGCAGTATTTT. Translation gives CASSIAIADTQYF.